The rows below give T cell receptor beta chains drawn from one sample of a study of siplizumab effects on memory and regulatory T cells. Method: immunoSEQ multiplex PCR; TCRdb's copy keeps in-frame clones and lacks some. Of roughly 110,000 clones in the sample, about 94% were seen once. Sequencing was performed on non-Treg CD4+ T cells sorted from blood. The source is a human donor in good health. Each CDR3 is given with its conserved first and last residue. The order of the fields is J gene, clone size, D gene, V gene, CDR3 protein, CDR3 DNA. D genes are given only for firm matches. Expanded clones are given a class, and other clones once, few, many or no size at all.

>TRBJ2-1|once|.|TRBV28
CASSEPSGGFWNEQFF
TGTGCCAGCAGCGAGCCCTCAGGAGGGTTTTGGAATGAGCAGTTCTTC
>TRBJ1-1|.|.|TRBV6-5
CASSYLGTLNTEAFF
TGTGCCAGCAGTTACCTCGGGACATTGAACACTGAAGCTTTCTTT
>TRBJ1-1|.|TRBD1|TRBV5-1
CASSPGTGGVGNTEAFF
TGCGCCAGCAGCCCCGGGACAGGGGGCGTGGGGAACACTGAAGCTTTCTTT
>TRBJ2-7|.|.|TRBV4-3
CASLKGTERKRDYEQYF
TGCGCCAGCCTAAAAGGGACCGAACGAAAGAGGGACTACGAGCAGTACTTC
>TRBJ1-3|.|.|TRBV19
CASSIERTTLSGNTIYF
TGTGCCAGTAGTATAGAGCGGACAACGTTATCTGGAAACACCATATATTTT
>TRBJ1-1|.|.|TRBV6-1
CASSSLGGTEAFF
TGTGCCAGCAGCTCTCTTGGAGGGACTGAAGCTTTCTTT
>TRBJ1-1|.|.|TRBV6-1
CAGKLDTEAFF
TGTGCCGGGAAGTTGGACACTGAAGCTTTCTTT
>TRBJ2-1|.|TRBD2|TRBV2
CASSQLAGGDQASSYNEQFF
TGTGCCAGCAGTCAACTAGCGGGGGGGGACCAAGCCAGCTCCTACAATGAGCAGTTCTTC
>TRBJ1-6|.|.|TRBV6-5
CASSYRSLHQASPLHF
TGTGCCAGCAGTTACCGTTCCCTTCACCAGGCTTCACCCCTCCACTTT
>TRBJ1-4|.|.|TRBV19
CASSMSGAFSAAF
TGTGCCAGTAGTATGAGTGGAGCGTTTTCGGCCGCTTTT
>TRBJ1-2|.|TRBD1|TRBV18
CASSPGQGAGYGYTF
TGTGCCAGCTCACCCGGACAGGGGGCGGGCTATGGCTACACCTTC
>TRBJ1-5|.|TRBD1|TRBV4-1
CASSQGISQGGGNQPQHF
TGCGCCAGCAGCCAAGGAATCAGCCAGGGGGGTGGCAATCAGCCCCAGCATTTT
>TRBJ2-1|.|.|TRBV5-1
CASSLPNNNEQFF
TGCGCCAGCAGCCTACCCAATAACAATGAGCAGTTCTTC
>TRBJ1-2|.|TRBD1|TRBV19
CASHWTGANYGYTF
TGTGCCAGCCACTGGACAGGCGCTAACTATGGCTACACCTTC
>TRBJ1-3|.|.|TRBV4-1
CASSQVTGFSGNTIYF
TGCGCCAGCAGCCAAGTTACAGGTTTCTCTGGAAACACCATATATTTT
>TRBJ2-2|.|TRBD1|TRBV7-9
CASSYTRGTGELFF
TGTGCCAGCAGCTACACCAGGGGGACCGGGGAGCTGTTTTTT
>TRBJ2-7|.|TRBD2|TRBV13
CASSSTLTSGGAYEQYF
TGTGCCAGCAGCTCGACGCTGACTAGCGGGGGAGCCTACGAGCAGTACTTC
>TRBJ2-4|.|.|TRBV6-6
CASKRETGRSKNIQYF
TGTGCCAGCAAACGGGAGACAGGGAGATCTAAAAACATTCAGTACTTC
>TRBJ1-6|.|.|TRBV7-6
CASSLSGVYSPLHF
TGTGCCAGCTCCTTAAGCGGGGTTTATTCACCCCTCCACTTT
>TRBJ2-4|.|.|TRBV7-2
CASSLDPMTTLGKNIQYF
TGTGCCAGCAGCTTAGACCCGATGACTACCCTGGGCAAAAACATTCAGTACTTC
>TRBJ2-2|.|TRBD1|TRBV5-1
CASSGTGRRNTGELFF
TGCGCCAGCAGCGGGACAGGACGGCGAAACACCGGGGAGCTGTTTTTT
>TRBJ1-5|.|.|TRBV11-2
CASSSYQGRDQPQHF
TGTGCCAGCAGCTCGTATCAGGGGCGCGATCAGCCCCAGCATTTT
>TRBJ2-5|once|TRBD1|TRBV11-2
CASSSPRGLETQYF
TGTGCCAGCAGCTCCCCCAGGGGGCTAGAGACCCAGTACTTC
>TRBJ1-1|once|TRBD1|TRBV5-1
CASSFGQGANTEAFF
TGCGCCAGCAGCTTCGGACAGGGGGCGAACACTGAAGCTTTCTTT
>TRBJ2-5|.|.|TRBV4-3
CASSQDKGKETQYF
TGCGCCAGCAGCCAAGATAAAGGGAAAGAGACCCAGTACTTC
>TRBJ1-4|.|.|TRBV5-1
CASSFGGESNEKLFF
TGCGCCAGCAGCTTCGGCGGGGAATCTAATGAAAAACTGTTTTTT
>TRBJ2-3|.|TRBD2|TRBV4-1
CASSLGLAGYSTDTQYF
TGCGCCAGCAGCCTCGGACTAGCGGGGTATAGCACAGATACGCAGTATTTT
>TRBJ2-3|.|TRBD2|TRBV7-2
CASSLTRASGLNF
TGTGCCAGCAGCTTAACGAGGGCTAGCGGTCTGAATTTT
>TRBJ2-5|.|TRBD1|TRBV7-3
CASSPGTGPGTQYF
TGTGCCAGCAGCCCCGGGACAGGACCGGGGACCCAGTACTTC
>TRBJ1-2|.|TRBD1|TRBV19
CATTGQVSKPYGYTF
TGTGCCACAACTGGACAGGTATCAAAACCCTATGGCTACACCTTC
>TRBJ2-7|.|.|TRBV4-1
CASSQGGAGTSSYEQYF
TGCGCCAGCAGCCAAGGGGGGGCCGGGACTTCCTCCTACGAGCAGTACTTC
>TRBJ2-7|.|TRBD2|TRBV28
CASRHLGEGYEQYF
TGTGCCAGCAGACACCTAGGGGAGGGTTACGAGCAGTACTTC
>TRBJ1-1|.|.|TRBV6-6
CASTFTGVRDTEAFF
TGTGCCAGCACCTTTACGGGGGTTCGGGACACTGAAGCTTTCTTT
>TRBJ1-2|.|TRBD1|TRBV5-4
CASSLQGIGFYGYTF
TGTGCCAGCAGTCTACAGGGGATTGGTTTCTATGGCTACACCTTC
>TRBJ1-3|.|.|TRBV6-6
CASSYRGANTIYF
TGTGCCAGCAGTTACAGGGGAGCGAACACCATATATTTT
>TRBJ1-2|.|.|TRBV5-1
CASSLDRYGYTF
TGCGCCAGCAGCCTCGACAGATATGGCTACACCTTC